The TCR beta chain under discussion was sequenced for a study of cytomegalovirus exposure and HLA in healthy donors. Whole-study findings and limits: As was reported, the HLA-A and HLA-B alleles of most subjects were accurately predicted from TCR beta sequences. Links to common viral pathogens appeared, in a later analysis, for several of the most significant clusters. Rarity marked most TCR sequences, yet some public TCRs occurred in many donors.

Likely unrecorded immune exposures existed in these nominally healthy donors. Notes on this clone: Its cognate antigen is unknown.

Vbeta (60) and Jbeta (13) primers were used in the PCR. This table comes from immunoSEQ multiplex PCR, and its TCRdb copy is limited to in-frame clones, with some not included. This sample's table has roughly 80,000 clones. CDR3 length: 14 residues. The germline V gene encodes CDR1 SGHKS and CDR2 YYEKEE (reference sequence). The chain couples TRBV5-5 to TRBJ2-3, with D uncertain. This TCR was sampled from a man aged 45-65 years in good health and CMV-seronegative. The sample was PBMCs. In DNA form, the CDR3 reads TGTGCAAGCGCCCTAGACCTGGGCACAGATACGCAGTATTTT. Protein product: CASALDLGTDTQYF.